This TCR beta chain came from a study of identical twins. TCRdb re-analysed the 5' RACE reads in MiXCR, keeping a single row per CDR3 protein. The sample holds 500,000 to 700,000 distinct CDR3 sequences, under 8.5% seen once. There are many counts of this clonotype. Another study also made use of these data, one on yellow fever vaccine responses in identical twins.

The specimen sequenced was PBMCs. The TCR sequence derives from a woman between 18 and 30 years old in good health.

The CDR3 DNA reads TGTGCCAGCAGCCCTTTCGGTCCGGACACTGAAGCTTTCTTT. Its protein is CASSPFGPDTEAFF. The chain has TRBV4-2 and TRBJ1-1; D not resolved. The V gene lost 4 bases and the J gene lost 3 bases, with 12 bases spanning the gap. From germline, CDR1 is LGHNA and CDR2 YNFKEQ. There are 14 residues in the CDR3.